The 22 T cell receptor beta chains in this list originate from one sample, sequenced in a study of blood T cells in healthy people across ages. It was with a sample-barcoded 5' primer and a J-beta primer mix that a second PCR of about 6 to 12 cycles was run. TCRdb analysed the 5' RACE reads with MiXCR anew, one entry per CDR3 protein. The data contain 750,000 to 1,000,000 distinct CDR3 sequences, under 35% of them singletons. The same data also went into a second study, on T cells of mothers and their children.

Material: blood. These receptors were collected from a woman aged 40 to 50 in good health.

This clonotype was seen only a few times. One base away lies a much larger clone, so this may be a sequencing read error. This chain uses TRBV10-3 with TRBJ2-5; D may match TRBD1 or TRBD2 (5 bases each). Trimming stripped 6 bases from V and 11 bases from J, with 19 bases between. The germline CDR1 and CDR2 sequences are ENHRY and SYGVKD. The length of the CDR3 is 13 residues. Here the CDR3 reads CAIRTGTDNEQYF. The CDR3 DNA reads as TGTGCCATCAGGACTGGGACCGACAATGAGCAGTACTTC.

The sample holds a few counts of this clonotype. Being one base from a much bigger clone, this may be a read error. CDR3 sequence: CASSRMATNEKLFF. The CDR3 bases are TGTGCCAGCAGCCGGATGGCAACTAATGAAAAACTGTTTTTT. The V and J genes are TRBV28 and TRBJ1-4; D call uncertain. CDR1 and CDR2 from the germline V gene are MDHEN and SYDVKM. The CDR3 contains 14 residues. Trimming cost V 6 bases and J 0 bases, with 8 bases left between them.

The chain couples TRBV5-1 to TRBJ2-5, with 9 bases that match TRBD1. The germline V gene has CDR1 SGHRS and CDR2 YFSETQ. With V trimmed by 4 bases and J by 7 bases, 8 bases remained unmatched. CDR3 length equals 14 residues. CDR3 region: CASSPDGQGSTQYF. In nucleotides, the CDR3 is TGCGCCAGCAGCCCCGATGGACAGGGGTCGACCCAGTACTTC.

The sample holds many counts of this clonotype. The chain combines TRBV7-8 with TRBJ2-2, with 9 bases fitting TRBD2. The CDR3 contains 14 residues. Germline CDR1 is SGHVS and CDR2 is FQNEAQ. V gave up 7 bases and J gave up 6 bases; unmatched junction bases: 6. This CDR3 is CASTRGGAAGELFF. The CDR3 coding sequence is TGTGCCAGCACACGCGGGGGGGCCGCCGGGGAGCTGTTTTTT.

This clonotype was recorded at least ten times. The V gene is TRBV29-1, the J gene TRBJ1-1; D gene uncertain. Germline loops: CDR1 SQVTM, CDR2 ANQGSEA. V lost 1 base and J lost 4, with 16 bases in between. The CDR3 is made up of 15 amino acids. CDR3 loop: CSVEVAKGFPTEAFF. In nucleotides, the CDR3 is TGCAGCGTTGAAGTAGCCAAGGGCTTTCCCACTGAAGCTTTCTTT.

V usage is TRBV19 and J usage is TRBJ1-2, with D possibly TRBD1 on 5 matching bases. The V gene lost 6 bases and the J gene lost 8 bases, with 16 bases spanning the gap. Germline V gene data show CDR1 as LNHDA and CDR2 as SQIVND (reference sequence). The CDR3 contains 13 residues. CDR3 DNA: TGTGCCAGTAGATCCCCAGGGACCGAGGGCTACACCTTC. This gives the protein CASRSPGTEGYTF.

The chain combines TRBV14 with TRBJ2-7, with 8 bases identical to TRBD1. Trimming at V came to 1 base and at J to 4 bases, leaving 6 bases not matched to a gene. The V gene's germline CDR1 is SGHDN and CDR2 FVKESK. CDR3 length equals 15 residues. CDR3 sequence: CASSQVSTGGYEQYF. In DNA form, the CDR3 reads TGTGCCAGCAGCCAAGTTTCTACAGGGGGATACGAGCAGTACTTC. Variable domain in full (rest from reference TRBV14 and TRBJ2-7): EAGVTQFPSHSVIEKGQTVTLRCDPISGHDNLYWYRRVMGKEIKFLLHFVKESKQDESGMPNNRFLAERTGGTYSTLKVQPAELEDSGVYFCASSQVSTGGYEQYFGPGTRLTVT.

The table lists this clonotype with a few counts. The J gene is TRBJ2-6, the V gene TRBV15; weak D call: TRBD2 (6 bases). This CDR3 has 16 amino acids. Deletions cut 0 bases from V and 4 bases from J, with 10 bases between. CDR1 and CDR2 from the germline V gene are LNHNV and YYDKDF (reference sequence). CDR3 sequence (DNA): TGTGCCACCAGCAGAGAGGGGGGAACCGGGGCCAACGTCCTGACTTTC. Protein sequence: CATSREGGTGANVLTF. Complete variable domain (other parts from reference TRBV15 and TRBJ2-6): DAMVIQNPRYQVTQFGKPVTLSCSQTLNHNVMYWYQQKSSQAPKLLFHYYDKDFNNEADTPDNFQSRRPNTSFCFLDIRSPGLGDTAMYLCATSREGGTGANVLTFGAGSRLTVL.

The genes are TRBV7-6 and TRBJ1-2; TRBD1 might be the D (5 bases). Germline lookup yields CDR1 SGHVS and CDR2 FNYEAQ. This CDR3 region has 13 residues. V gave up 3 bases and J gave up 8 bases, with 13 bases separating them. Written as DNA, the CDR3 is TGTGCCAGCAGCTTTGGGACGGAGAGCGGCTACACCTTC. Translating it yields CASSFGTESGYTF.

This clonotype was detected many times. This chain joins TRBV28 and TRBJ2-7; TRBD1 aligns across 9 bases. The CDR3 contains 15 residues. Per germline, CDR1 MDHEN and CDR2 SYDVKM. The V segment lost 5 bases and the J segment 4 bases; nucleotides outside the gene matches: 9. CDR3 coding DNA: TGTGCCAGCAGTCTCCTCGGGACAGGGAAGTACGAGCAGTACTTC. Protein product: CASSLLGTGKYEQYF.

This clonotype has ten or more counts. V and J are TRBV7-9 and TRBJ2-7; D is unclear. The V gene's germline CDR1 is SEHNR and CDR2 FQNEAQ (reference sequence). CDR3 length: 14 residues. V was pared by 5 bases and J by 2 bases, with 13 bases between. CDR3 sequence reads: CASSPRLATYEQYF. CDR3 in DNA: TGTGCCAGCAGCCCTAGACTGGCCACCTACGAGCAGTACTTC.

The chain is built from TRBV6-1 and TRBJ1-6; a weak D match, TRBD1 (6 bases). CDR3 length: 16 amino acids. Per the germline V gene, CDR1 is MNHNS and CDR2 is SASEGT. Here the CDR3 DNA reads TGTGGCGGCAGTGGGGGCCGAGACAGAAGTAATTCACCCCTCCACTTT. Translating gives CGGSGGRDRSNSPLHF.

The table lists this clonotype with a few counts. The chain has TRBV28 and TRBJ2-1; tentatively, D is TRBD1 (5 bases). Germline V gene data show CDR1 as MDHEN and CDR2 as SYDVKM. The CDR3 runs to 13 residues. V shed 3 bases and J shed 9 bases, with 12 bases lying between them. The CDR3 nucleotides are TGTGCCAGCAGTTTGCTAGATCAGGGTGAGCAGTTCTTC. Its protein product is CASSLLDQGEQFF.

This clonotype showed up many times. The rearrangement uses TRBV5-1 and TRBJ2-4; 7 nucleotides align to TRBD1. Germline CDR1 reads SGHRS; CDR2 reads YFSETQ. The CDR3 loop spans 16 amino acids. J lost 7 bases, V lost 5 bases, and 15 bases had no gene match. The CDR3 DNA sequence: TGCGCCAGCAGTCTCGGTGGGACAGTCTGGGGGAACATTCAGTACTTC. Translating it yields CASSLGGTVWGNIQYF.

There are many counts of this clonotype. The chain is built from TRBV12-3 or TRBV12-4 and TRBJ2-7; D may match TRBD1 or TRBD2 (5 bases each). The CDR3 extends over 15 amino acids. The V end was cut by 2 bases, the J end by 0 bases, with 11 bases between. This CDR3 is CASSLKAGSSYEQYF. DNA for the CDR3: TGTGCCAGCAGTTTAAAGGCAGGGAGCTCCTACGAGCAGTACTTC.

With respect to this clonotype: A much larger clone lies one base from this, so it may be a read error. CDR3 sequence: CATSAGGYNEQFF. The CDR3 DNA follows: TGTGCCACCAGTGCCGGGGGGTACAATGAGCAGTTCTTC. The V gene is TRBV10-3, the J gene TRBJ2-1; 7 bases are a match to TRBD2. Germline-derived CDR1 and CDR2 are ENHRY and SYGVKD. This CDR3 has 13 amino acids.

DNA of the CDR3: TGTGCCAGCAGCCCCCGGGTCGAAATTGTAAAGACCCAGTACTTC. Its protein is CASSPRVEIVKTQYF. V and J are TRBV3-1 and TRBJ2-5; D unresolved. CDR3 length: 15 residues. The V gene's germline CDR1 is LGHDT and CDR2 YNNKEL (reference sequence). The V and J ends lost 4 bases and 6 bases respectively, with 18 bases between them.

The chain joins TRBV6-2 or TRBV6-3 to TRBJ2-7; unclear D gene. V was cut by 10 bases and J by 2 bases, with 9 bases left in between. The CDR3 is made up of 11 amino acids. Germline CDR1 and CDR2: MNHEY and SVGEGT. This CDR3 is CATRHTYEQYF. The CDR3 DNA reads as TGTGCCACCAGACATACCTACGAGCAGTACTTC.

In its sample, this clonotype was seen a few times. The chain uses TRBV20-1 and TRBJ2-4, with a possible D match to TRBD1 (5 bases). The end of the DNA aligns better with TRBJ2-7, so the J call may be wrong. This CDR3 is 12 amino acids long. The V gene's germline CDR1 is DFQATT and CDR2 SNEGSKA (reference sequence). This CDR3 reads CRALRGTYEQYF. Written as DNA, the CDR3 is TGCAGGGCATTAAGGGGCACCTACGAGCAGTACTTC.

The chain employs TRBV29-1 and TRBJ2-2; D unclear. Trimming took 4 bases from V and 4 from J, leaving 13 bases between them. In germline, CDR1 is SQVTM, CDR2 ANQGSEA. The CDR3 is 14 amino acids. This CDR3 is CSVVVSGSTGELFF. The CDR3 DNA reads TGCAGCGTTGTGGTGTCAGGTTCCACCGGGGAGCTGTTTTTT.

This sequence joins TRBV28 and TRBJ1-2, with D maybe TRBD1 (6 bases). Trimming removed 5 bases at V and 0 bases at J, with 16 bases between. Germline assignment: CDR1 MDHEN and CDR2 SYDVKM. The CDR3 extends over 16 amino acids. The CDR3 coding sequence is TGTGCCAGCAGTATAGGGGGGGCCGCAGCTAACTATGGCTACACCTTC. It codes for CASSIGGAAANYGYTF.

The CDR3 sequence: CASSYRTDYGYTF. CDR3 in DNA: TGTGCCAGCAGCTATAGGACAGACTATGGCTACACCTTC. This chain links TRBV7-2 with TRBJ1-2; perhaps TRBD1 as D (6 bases). V was pared by 4 bases and J by 3 bases, with 9 bases between. The CDR3 consists of 13 residues. The germline CDR1 and CDR2 sequences are SGHTA and FQGNSA.